The clone carrying this TCR beta chain occurred many times. Its antigen is not known. Individual cDNA molecules received unique molecular identifiers during library preparation. TCRdb ran MiXCR on the 5' RACE reads and lists one entry per CDR3 protein. Among over 60,000 distinct CDR3 sequences listed, 10% to 12% were seen once. The V gene's germline CDR1 is DFQATT and CDR2 SNEGSKA (reference sequence). Trimming removed 4 bases from V and 8 bases from J, with 15 bases in between. This CDR3 contains 13 residues. The entry originates in a study of early T cells in non-severe SARS-CoV-2 infection. Turning to the study itself: Chains stayed unpaired after sequencing of bulk RNA from unsorted whole blood.

Broader study findings: Private and CD4 specificities were missed by VDJdb matching, which favored anti-spike CD8 responses.

Sequencing used whole blood, obtained at baseline. The clonotype originates from an adult who was a healthcare worker with PCR-confirmed SARS-CoV-2 infection or an uninfected control (not recorded which). The chain has TRBV20-1 and TRBJ1-3; TRBD1 might be the D (5 bases). CDR3 in DNA: TGCAGTGCTATGCCAGGGAAGGGGCACACCATATATTTT. This encodes CSAMPGKGHTIYF.